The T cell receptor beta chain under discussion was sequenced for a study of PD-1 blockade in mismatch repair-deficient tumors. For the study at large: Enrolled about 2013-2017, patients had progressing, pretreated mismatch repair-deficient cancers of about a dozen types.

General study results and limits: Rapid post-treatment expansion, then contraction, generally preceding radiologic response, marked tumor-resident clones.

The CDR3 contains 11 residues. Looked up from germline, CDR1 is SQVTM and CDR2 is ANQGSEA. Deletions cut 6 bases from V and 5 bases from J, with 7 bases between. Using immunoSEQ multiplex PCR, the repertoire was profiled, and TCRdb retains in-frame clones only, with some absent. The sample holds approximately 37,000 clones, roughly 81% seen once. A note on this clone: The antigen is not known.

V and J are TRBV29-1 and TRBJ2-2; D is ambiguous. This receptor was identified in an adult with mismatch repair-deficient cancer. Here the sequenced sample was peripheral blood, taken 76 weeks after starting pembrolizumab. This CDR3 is CSVRRTGELFF. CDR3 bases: TGCAGCGTCCGTCGGACCGGGGAGCTGTTTTTT.